This record looks at one TCR beta chain sequence and its context. Its antigen is undetermined. This may arise from a read error, as a much more abundant clone is one base away. This sample was taken from a study of neurological immune-mediated disorders. The method for making cDNA was 5'RACE, and it used 10-nucleotide random UMIs. TCRdb independently ran MiXCR on the 5' RACE reads; one entry per CDR3 protein. Of 75,000 to 90,000 distinct CDR3 sequences in the sample, about a tenth were seen once. V dropped 8 bases and J dropped 5 bases, with 13 bases sitting between them. CDR1 is LNHDA, CDR2 SQIVND, per germline (reference sequence). The CDR3 runs to 14 residues. Study outcomes and limitations: Whereas HTLV-1-associated myelopathy showed the most TCR clonal expansion, multiple sclerosis showed the least, with levels below those of healthy controls. Private repertoires in all groups were suggested by the finding that expanded clones across subjects shared no CDR3 amino acid sequences.

The sequencing input was PBMCs. The chain has TRBV19 and TRBJ2-6, with D hard to call. The sequence was obtained from a man aged 40-49 years in good health. The CDR3 region has the DNA TGTGCCAGTGAAGACCTGGGTCGGGCCAACGTCCTGACTTTC. It yields the protein CASEDLGRANVLTF.